The present T cell receptor (beta chain) was sequenced within a study of regulatory T cells in long-lasting Graves disease. Study conclusions and caveats: TRBV28, TRBJ1-2 and TRBJ2-5 were segments that persistent disease favored.

Noted time point: newly diagnosed GD, antithyroid drugs for less than 3 months. Preparation of the TCR library used RNA extracted from PBMCs. This clonotype was detected many times. Its antigen is unidentified. There are 15 residues in the CDR3. CDR1 is SGHVS and CDR2 is FQNEAQ in the germline V gene. V was shortened by 6 bases and J by 2 bases, with 16 bases between the two germline ends. Combining iRepertoire HTBI primers with Arm-PCR of CDR3 regions, the authors built TCR beta libraries. Per the study methods: The samples yielded fewer than 75 TRBV and around 15 TRBJ segments. TCRdb re-derived calls from the multiplex PCR reads in MiXCR, one entry per CDR3 protein. The V and J calls, along with clone size, are taken from TCRdb and not from the paper's own processing. Among around 450,000 distinct CDR3 sequences, about 16% were seen once, and the ten largest hold approximately 12%. These data also formed part of another study, on T cells in Graves' hyperthyroidism and ophthalmopathy.

The sequencing used peripheral blood mononuclear cells (PBMCs), collected at new diagnosis, from a patient treated with antithyroid drugs. V and J are TRBV7-8 and TRBJ2-5; maybe TRBD1 (6 bases). The clonotype comes from a man between 40 and 49 years old with Graves disease. The chain's CDR3 is CASRITGTPQETQYF. DNA for the CDR3: TGTGCCAGCAGAATAACCGGGACACCGCAAGAGACCCAGTACTTC.